This TCR beta chain originates from a study of shared clonotypes between healthy human individuals. The CDR3 is made up of 15 amino acids. V lost 5 bases and J lost 6; bases outside the gene matches: 14. Germline V gene sequence: CDR1 SGHNT, CDR2 YYREEE (reference sequence). Naive-designated CD8 cells lacked CD45RO, were positively enriched for CCR7, and omitted terminally differentiated effector memory CD45RA+ cells. Using immunoSEQ multiplex PCR, the repertoire was profiled, and TCRdb retains in-frame clones only, with some absent. The data contain some 2.1 million clones, just under 95% of them singletons.

The sequencing input was naive CD8+ T cells sorted from blood. The TCR sequence derives from a man between 18 and 35 years old in good health. The rearrangement uses TRBV5-4 and TRBJ2-7, with 7 bases fitting TRBD2. CDR3 protein: CASSIMGGGPSEQYF. The CDR3 coding sequence is TGTGCCAGCAGTATTATGGGGGGAGGGCCTAGCGAGCAGTACTTC. Full variable domain (rest looked up from reference TRBV5-4 and TRBJ2-7): ETGVTQSPTHLIKTRGQQVTLRCSSQSGHNTVSWYQQALGQGPQFIFQYYREEENGRGNFPPRFSGLQFPNYSSELNVNALELDDSALYLCASSIMGGGPSEQYFGPGTRLTVT.